The clone carrying this TCR beta chain was seen ten or more times. The data originate from a study of Graves' ophthalmopathy and Graves' hyperthyroidism. The authors amplified TCR beta CDR3 regions, and they did so from RNA transcripts for repertoire sequencing. First-round RT-PCR used HTBI primers; second-round multiplex PCR followed. Each CDR3 protein is one row after TCRdb ran MiXCR on the multiplex PCR reads. The sample records over 500,000 distinct CDR3 sequences, 22% being singletons. What was sequenced was peripheral blood. This TCR was recovered from a woman under 30 with stable Graves' hyperthyroidism. Some clones in this sample may be carry-over from other donors' samples.

DNA of the CDR3: TGCAGTGCCCCCGGGGGGAGTTACGAGCAGTACTTC. This sequence encodes CSAPGGSYEQYF. The V and J genes are TRBV20-1 and TRBJ2-7; 7 nucleotides line up with TRBD2. Trimming removed 6 bases from V and 4 bases from J; junction bases left unmatched: 6. The CDR3 totals 12 residues. Germline V gene lookup returns CDR1 DFQATT and CDR2 SNEGSKA (reference sequence).